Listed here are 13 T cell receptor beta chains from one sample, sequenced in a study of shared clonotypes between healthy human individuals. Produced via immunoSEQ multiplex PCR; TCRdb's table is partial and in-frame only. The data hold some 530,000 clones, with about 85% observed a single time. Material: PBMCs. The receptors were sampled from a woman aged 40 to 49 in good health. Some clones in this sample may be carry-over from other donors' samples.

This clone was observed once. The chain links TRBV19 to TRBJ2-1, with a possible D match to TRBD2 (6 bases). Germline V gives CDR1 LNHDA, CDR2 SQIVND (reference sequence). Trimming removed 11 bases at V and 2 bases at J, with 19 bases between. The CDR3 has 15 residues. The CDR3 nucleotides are TGTGCCTCTCAAGGGACTCTAGAACCCTACAATGAGCAGTTCTTC. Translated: CASQGTLEPYNEQFF.

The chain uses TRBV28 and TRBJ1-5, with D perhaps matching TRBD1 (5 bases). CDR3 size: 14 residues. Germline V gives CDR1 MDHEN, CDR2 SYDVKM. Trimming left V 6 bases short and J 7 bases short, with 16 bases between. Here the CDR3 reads CASRAPGNYQPQHF. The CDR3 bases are TGTGCCAGCAGGGCTCCAGGGAATTACCAGCCCCAGCATTTT.

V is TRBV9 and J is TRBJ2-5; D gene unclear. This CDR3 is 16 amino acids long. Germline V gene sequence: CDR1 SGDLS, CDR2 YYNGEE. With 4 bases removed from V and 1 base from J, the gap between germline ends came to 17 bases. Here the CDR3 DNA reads TGTGCCAGCAGCCCCCCTCGGGCTAGTGGCCAAGAGACCCAGTACTTC. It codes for CASSPPRASGQETQYF. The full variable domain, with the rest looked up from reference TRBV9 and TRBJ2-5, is DSGVTQTPKHLITATGQRVTLRCSPRSGDLSVYWYQQSLDQGLQFLIQYYNGEERAKGNILERFSAQQFPDLHSELNLSSLELGDSALYFCASSPPRASGQETQYFGPGTRLLVL.

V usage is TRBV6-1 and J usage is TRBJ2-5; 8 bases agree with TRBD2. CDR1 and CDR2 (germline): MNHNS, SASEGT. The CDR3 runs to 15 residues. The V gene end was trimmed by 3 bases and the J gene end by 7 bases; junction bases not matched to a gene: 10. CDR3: CASSELGSSGGTQYF. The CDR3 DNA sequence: TGTGCCAGCAGTGAGCTTGGTAGCAGCGGGGGGACCCAGTACTTC.

CDR3 loop: CASIYPGTYEQYF. The CDR3 DNA reads TGTGCCAGCATATATCCGGGGACCTACGAGCAGTACTTC. The chain recombines TRBV6-5 with TRBJ2-5; weak D call: TRBD2 (5 bases). The J call may not be correct, given that the DNA end is closer to TRBJ2-7. This CDR3 comprises 13 residues. From germline, CDR1 is MNHEY and CDR2 SVGAGI.

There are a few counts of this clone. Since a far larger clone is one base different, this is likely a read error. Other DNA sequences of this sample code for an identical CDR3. CDR3 sequence (DNA): TGTGCCAGCATGTCCACAGGGGGCCGACAGCCCCAGCATTTT. This sequence encodes CASMSTGGRQPQHF. The chain is built from TRBV2 and TRBJ1-5; TRBD1 matches 9 bases. J gave up 7 bases and V 7 bases, and 8 bases lay outside the gene matches. The CDR3 consists of 14 residues. Germline values: CDR1 SNHLY, CDR2 FYNNEI.

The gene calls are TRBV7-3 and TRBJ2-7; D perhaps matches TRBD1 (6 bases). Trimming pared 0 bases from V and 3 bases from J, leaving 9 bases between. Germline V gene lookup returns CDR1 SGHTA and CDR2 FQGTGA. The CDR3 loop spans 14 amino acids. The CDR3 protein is CASSLTSTGYEQYF. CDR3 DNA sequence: TGTGCCAGCAGCTTAACGTCGACAGGCTACGAGCAGTACTTC.

In DNA, the CDR3 is TGCGCCAGCACTCCGGACAGTCACTATGGCTACACCTTC. It translates to CASTPDSHYGYTF. This chain links TRBV5-1 with TRBJ1-2; D perhaps matches TRBD1 (6 bases). The CDR3 has 13 amino acids. The V and J ends lost 6 bases and 3 bases respectively, with 12 bases between them. Germline CDR1 and CDR2: SGHRS and YFSETQ.

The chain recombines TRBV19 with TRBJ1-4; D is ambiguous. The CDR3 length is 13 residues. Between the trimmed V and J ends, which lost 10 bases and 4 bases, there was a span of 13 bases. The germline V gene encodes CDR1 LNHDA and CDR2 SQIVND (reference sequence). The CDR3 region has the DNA TGTGCCACCCTCGGGGTGGTTAATGAAAAACTGTTTTTT. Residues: CATLGVVNEKLFF.

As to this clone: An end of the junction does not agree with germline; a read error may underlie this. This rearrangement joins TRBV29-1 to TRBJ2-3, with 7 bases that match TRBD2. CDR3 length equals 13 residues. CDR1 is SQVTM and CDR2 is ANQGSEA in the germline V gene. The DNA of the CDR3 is TGCAGCGGGGAGGGCTACTTCACAGATGCGCAGTATTTT. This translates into CSGEGYFTDAQYF.

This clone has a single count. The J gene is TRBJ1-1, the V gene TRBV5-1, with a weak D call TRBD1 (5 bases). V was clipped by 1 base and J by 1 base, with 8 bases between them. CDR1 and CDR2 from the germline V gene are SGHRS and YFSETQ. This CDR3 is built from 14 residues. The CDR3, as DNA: TGCGCCAGCAGCTTGAGGCAGGGGAACACTGAAGCTTTCTTT. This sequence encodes CASSLRQGNTEAFF. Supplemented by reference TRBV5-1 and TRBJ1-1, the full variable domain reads KAGVTQTPRYLIKTRGQQVTLSCSPISGHRSVSWYQQTPGQGLQFLFEYFSETQRNKGNFPGRFSGRQFSNSRSEMNVSTLELGDSALYLCASSLRQGNTEAFFGQGTRLTVV.

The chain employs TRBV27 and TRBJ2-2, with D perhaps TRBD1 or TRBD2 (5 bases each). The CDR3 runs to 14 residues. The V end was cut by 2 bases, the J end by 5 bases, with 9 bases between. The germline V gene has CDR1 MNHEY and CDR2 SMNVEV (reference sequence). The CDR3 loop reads CASSLIGTTGELFF. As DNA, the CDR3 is TGTGCCAGCAGTTTAATAGGGACGACCGGGGAGCTGTTTTTT.

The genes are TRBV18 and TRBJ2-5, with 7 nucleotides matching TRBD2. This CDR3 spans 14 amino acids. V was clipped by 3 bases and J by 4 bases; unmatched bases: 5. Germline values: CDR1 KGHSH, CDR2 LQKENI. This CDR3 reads CASSPPGGGETQYF. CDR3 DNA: TGTGCCAGCTCACCGCCGGGAGGTGGAGAGACCCAGTACTTC.